The 20 T cell receptor beta chains below come from one sample, sequenced in a study of blood T cell repertoires in COVID-19. Profiling relied on immunoSEQ multiplex PCR, and the TCRdb table lists in-frame clones only, not all of them. The table records about 350,000 clones, approximately 91% of them present only once. The sequencing input was peripheral blood. These receptors all stem from a woman aged 70-85 years with COVID-19, enrolled during active disease.

The genes are TRBV27 and TRBJ1-2; 9 bases are a match to TRBD1. With 3 bases clipped from V and 5 bases from J, the junction kept 7 bases outside the gene matches. Looked up from germline, CDR1 is MNHEY and CDR2 is SMNVEV (reference sequence). The CDR3 loop spans 15 amino acids. The CDR3 DNA reads as TGTGCCAGCAGTTTCGGACAGGGGAAAAGGTATGGCTACACCTTC. It yields the protein CASSFGQGKRYGYTF.

This chain connects TRBV18 to TRBJ1-2; D unclear. Between the trimmed V and J ends, which lost 2 bases and 3 bases, there was a span of 16 bases. The CDR3 spans 16 residues. The germline V gene encodes CDR1 KGHSH and CDR2 LQKENI. The DNA for the CDR3 is TGTGCCAGCTCACCAGAAAGTGAGCGAGCCTACTATGGCTACACCTTC. It encodes CASSPESERAYYGYTF.

Concerning this clone itself: Other nucleotide sequences in the sample specify the same CDR3. The genes are TRBV29-1 and TRBJ1-1; TRBD1 agrees at 8 bases. The CDR3 totals 12 residues. Germline assignment: CDR1 SQVTM and CDR2 ANQGSEA. The V gene end was trimmed by 7 bases and the J gene end by 2 bases; junction bases not matched to a gene: 3. For the CDR3, the DNA is TGCAGCGCCGACAGGGGTAACACTGAAGCTTTCTTT. Its protein product is CSADRGNTEAFF. Full variable domain (missing parts from reference TRBV29-1 and TRBJ1-1): SAVISQKPSRDICQRGTSLTIQCQVDSQVTMMFWYRQQPGQSLTLIATANQGSEATYESGFVIDKFPISRPNLTFSTLTVSNMSPEDSSIYLCSADRGNTEAFFGQGTRLTVV.

The count of this clone is one. This sequence joins TRBV15 and TRBJ1-1; maybe TRBD1 (6 bases). This CDR3 spans 15 amino acids. With 0 bases removed from V and 10 bases from J, the gap between germline ends came to 18 bases. The germline V gene encodes CDR1 LNHNV and CDR2 YYDKDF (reference sequence). CDR3 sequence reads: CATSRDRWAGVAAFF. CDR3 in DNA: TGTGCCACCAGCAGAGATCGTTGGGCAGGGGTGGCAGCTTTCTTT.

J is TRBJ2-7 and V is TRBV13, with 9 bases that match TRBD1. Germline CDR1 PRHDT, CDR2 FYEKMQ (reference sequence). V dropped 11 bases and J dropped 3; count of bases not matched to a gene: 11. CDR3 length equals 14 residues. Here the CDR3 DNA reads TGTGCCTCAGCCCAGGACAGGGGCCACTACGAGCAGTACTTC. Its translation is CASAQDRGHYEQYF.

This chain joins TRBV7-2 and TRBJ2-3, with TRBD2 matching over 10 bases. Germline-derived CDR1 and CDR2 are SGHTA and FQGNSA. J was trimmed by 0 bases and V by 6 bases; bases with no gene match: 9. The CDR3 totals 17 residues. CDR3 in DNA: TGTGCCAGCAGTTCCCGATCTAGCGGGGGTAGCACAGATACGCAGTATTTT. It specifies CASSSRSSGGSTDTQYF. The complete variable domain, with remaining parts taken from reference TRBV7-2 and TRBJ2-3, reads GAGVSQSPSNKVTEKGKDVELRCDPISGHTALYWYRQSLGQGLEFLIYFQGNSAPDKSGLPSDRFSAERTGGSVSTLTIQRTQQEDSAVYLCASSSRSSGGSTDTQYFGPGTRLTVL.

The chain links TRBV5-6 to TRBJ2-7; unclear D gene. V was cut by 1 base and J by 7 bases, with 12 bases left in between. Germline V gives CDR1 SGHDT, CDR2 YYEEEE. The CDR3 spans 13 residues. CDR3 nucleotide sequence: TGTGCCAGCAGCTTGTCCGTCACTTGGGAGCAGTACTTC. Residues: CASSLSVTWEQYF. Using reference TRBV5-6 and TRBJ2-7 for the parts outside the CDR3, the full variable domain is DAGVTQSPTHLIKTRGQQVTLRCSPKSGHDTVSWYQQALGQGPQFIFQYYEEEERQRGNFPDRFSGHQFPNYSSELNVNALLLGDSALYLCASSLSVTWEQYFGPGTRLTVT.

The chain joins TRBV30 to TRBJ1-6; D is possibly TRBD1 (5 bases). CDR1 and CDR2 from the germline V gene are GTSNPN and SVGIG (reference sequence). CDR3 length: 19 amino acids. V was shortened by 3 bases and J by 2 bases, with 23 bases between the two germline ends. The CDR3: CAWRRGTGGGSPYNSPLHF. Here the CDR3 DNA reads TGTGCCTGGAGAAGGGGCACCGGGGGAGGGTCCCCCTATAATTCACCCCTCCACTTT.

The chain recombines TRBV28 with TRBJ1-1; maybe TRBD1 (6 bases). Germline V gene lookup returns CDR1 MDHEN and CDR2 SYDVKM. This CDR3 contains 15 residues. V lost 3 bases and J 0 bases, leaving 11 bases between the germline ends. The chain's CDR3 is CASSLGTYLNTEAFF. The CDR3 DNA reads TGTGCCAGCAGTTTGGGGACATACTTGAACACTGAAGCTTTCTTT.

The chain employs TRBV18 and TRBJ1-1; the D gene is possibly TRBD1 (6 bases). Germline CDR1 KGHSH, CDR2 LQKENI. The CDR3 covers 15 residues. V dropped 3 bases and J dropped 4 bases, with 15 bases sitting between them. CDR3: CASSPPGRGPTEAFF. Written as DNA, the CDR3 is TGTGCCAGCTCACCCCCCGGCAGGGGACCCACTGAAGCTTTCTTT.

The J gene is TRBJ2-2, the V gene TRBV2; D call uncertain. Trimming removed 3 bases at V and 1 base at J, with 6 bases between. This CDR3 has 14 residues. CDR1 and CDR2 from the germline V gene are SNHLY and FYNNEI. The CDR3 nucleotides read TGTGCCAGCAGTGACTTCAGGAACACCGGGGAGCTGTTTTTT. It codes for CASSDFRNTGELFF.

This clone was seen just once. The rearrangement joins TRBV10-3 to TRBJ1-2; D is possibly TRBD1 (6 bases). The V end lost 8 bases, the J end lost 8 bases, and 15 bases lay between the germline ends. Germline CDR1 is ENHRY and CDR2 is SYGVKD. The CDR3 is made up of 12 amino acids. CDR3 sequence: CAIRGAGGGYTF. DNA of the CDR3: TGTGCCATCCGGGGGGCAGGTGGAGGCTACACCTTC.

V gene TRBV19 combines with J gene TRBJ1-4; D is unclear. The CDR3 length is 13 residues. Germline assignment: CDR1 LNHDA and CDR2 SQIVND (reference sequence). Trimming took 3 bases from V and 5 from J, leaving 7 bases between them. The CDR3 loop is CASSMTENEKLFF. CDR3 nucleotide sequence: TGTGCCAGTAGTATGACTGAGAATGAAAAACTGTTTTTT.

The rearrangement links TRBV3-1 (or the pseudogene TRBV3-2) to TRBJ2-1, with 8 bases lining up with TRBD2. Losses at the gene ends were 0 bases for V and 12 bases for J; bases not matched to a gene: 10. The CDR3 extends over 15 amino acids. Germline CDR1 reads LGHDT; CDR2 reads YNNKEL (reference sequence). The CDR3 bases are TGTGCCAGCAGCCAAGATCTGGCTAGCGGGCGTCTGCAGTTCTTC. Protein product: CASSQDLASGRLQFF.

The V and J genes are TRBV7-9 and TRBJ1-3; TRBD1 is a possible D gene (6 bases). V dropped 6 bases and J dropped 3 bases, with 12 bases sitting between them. Germline V gene data show CDR1 as SEHNR and CDR2 as FQNEAQ (reference sequence). The CDR3 is 14 amino acids. CDR3 DNA sequence: TGTGCCAGCAGGGTTCTGGACAGTGGAAACACCATATATTTT. Its translation is CASRVLDSGNTIYF.

V is TRBV13 and J is TRBJ1-1, with D hard to call. The V gene's germline CDR1 is PRHDT and CDR2 FYEKMQ (reference sequence). The CDR3 has 14 amino acids. V was shortened by 1 base and J by 5 bases, with 11 bases between the two germline ends. As DNA, the CDR3 is TGTGCCAGCAGCTTAGATTCGGGGTATACTGAAGCTTTCTTT. Translation gives CASSLDSGYTEAFF. Variable domain in full (rest from reference TRBV13 and TRBJ1-1): AAGVIQSPRHLIKEKRETATLKCYPIPRHDTVYWYQQGPGQDPQFLISFYEKMQSDKGSIPDRFSAQQFSDYHSELNMSSLELGDSALYFCASSLDSGYTEAFFGQGTRLTVV.

The chain links TRBV7-2 to TRBJ2-7; 11 bases agree with TRBD1. Germline CDR1 and CDR2: SGHTA and FQGNSA. The CDR3 covers 15 residues. V trimming: 5 bases; J trimming: 6 bases; junction bases outside the gene matches: 9. As DNA, the CDR3 is TGTGCCAGCAGCAACCGGGACAGGGGGGCGGTCGAGCAGTACTTC. Encoded protein: CASSNRDRGAVEQYF.

J is TRBJ1-5 and V is TRBV2; TRBD1 agrees at 10 bases. This CDR3 spans 15 amino acids. The V gene's germline CDR1 is SNHLY and CDR2 FYNNEI. V dropped 6 bases and J dropped 6; count of bases not matched to a gene: 8. The CDR3 DNA reads as TGTGCCAGCAGGAGGGGACAGGGGAGGGGTCAGCCCCAGCATTTT. This codes for CASRRGQGRGQPQHF.

The J gene is TRBJ2-7, the V gene TRBV6-6; maybe TRBD1 (6 bases). From germline, CDR1 is MNHNY and CDR2 SVGAGI (reference sequence). The CDR3 sequence is 17 residues long. Trimming took 5 bases from V and 2 from J, leaving 22 bases between them. The chain's CDR3 is CASSHRGHGMVTYEQYF. The CDR3 nucleotides are TGTGCCAGCAGTCACCGGGGACACGGTATGGTAACCTACGAGCAGTACTTC.

This chain uses TRBV30 with TRBJ2-2; the match to TRBD1 covers 9 bases. Trimming took 1 base from V and 5 from J; bases not matched to a gene: 5. This CDR3 has 15 residues. The germline V gene has CDR1 GTSNPN and CDR2 SVGIG (reference sequence). CDR3 coding DNA: TGTGCCTGGAGTGCCGGGACAGGGCGGACCGGGGAGCTGTTTTTT. Protein sequence: CAWSAGTGRTGELFF.